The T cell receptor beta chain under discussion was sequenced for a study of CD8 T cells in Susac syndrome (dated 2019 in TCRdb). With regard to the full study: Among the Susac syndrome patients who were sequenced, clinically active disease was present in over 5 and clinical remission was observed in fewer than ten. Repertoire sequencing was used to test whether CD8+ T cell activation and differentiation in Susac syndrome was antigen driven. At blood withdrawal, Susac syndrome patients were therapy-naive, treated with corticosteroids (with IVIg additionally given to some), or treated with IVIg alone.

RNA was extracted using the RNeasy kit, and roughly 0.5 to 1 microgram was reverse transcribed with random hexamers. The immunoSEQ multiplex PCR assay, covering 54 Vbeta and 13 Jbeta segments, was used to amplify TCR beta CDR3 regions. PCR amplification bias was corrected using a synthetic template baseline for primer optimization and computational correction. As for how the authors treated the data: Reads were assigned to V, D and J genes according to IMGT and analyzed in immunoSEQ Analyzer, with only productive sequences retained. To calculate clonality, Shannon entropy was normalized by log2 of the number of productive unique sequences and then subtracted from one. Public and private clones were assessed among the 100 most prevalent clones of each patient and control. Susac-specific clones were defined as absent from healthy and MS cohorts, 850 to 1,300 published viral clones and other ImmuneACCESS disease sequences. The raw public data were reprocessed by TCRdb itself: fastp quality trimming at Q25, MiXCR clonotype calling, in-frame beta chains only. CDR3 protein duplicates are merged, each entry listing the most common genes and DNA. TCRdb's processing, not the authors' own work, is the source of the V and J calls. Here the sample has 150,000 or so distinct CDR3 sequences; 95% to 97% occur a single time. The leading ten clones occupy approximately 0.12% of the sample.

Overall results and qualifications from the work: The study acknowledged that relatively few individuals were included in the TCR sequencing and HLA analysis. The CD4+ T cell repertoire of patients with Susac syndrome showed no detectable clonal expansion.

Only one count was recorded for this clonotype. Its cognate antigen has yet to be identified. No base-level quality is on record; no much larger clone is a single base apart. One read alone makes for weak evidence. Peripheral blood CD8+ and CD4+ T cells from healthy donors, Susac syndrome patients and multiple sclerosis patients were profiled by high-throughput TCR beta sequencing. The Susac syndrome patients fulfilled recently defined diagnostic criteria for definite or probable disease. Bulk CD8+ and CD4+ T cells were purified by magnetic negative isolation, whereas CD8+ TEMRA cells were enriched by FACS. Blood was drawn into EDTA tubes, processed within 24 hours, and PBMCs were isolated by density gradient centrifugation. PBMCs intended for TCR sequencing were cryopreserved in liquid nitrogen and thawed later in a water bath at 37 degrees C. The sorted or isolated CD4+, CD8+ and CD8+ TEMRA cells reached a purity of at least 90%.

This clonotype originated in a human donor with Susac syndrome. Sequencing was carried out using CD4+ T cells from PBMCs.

The CDR3 region has the sequence CASSLAGAQETQYF. At the DNA level, the sequence is TGCGCCAGCAGCTTAGCGGGGGCCCAGGAGACCCAGTACTTC. The V gene is TRBV5-1 and the J gene is TRBJ2-5, with 8 junctional bases fitting TRBD2. The junction shows trimming of 2 bases on V and 5 bases on J, and the gene matches do not reach 5 bases of it. The CDR3 runs 14 amino acids, cysteine and phenylalanine included. The retained sequence is limited to the CDR3, 42 bases, with the frame set at the first base. Reading the germline V gene gives CDR1 SGHRS and CDR2 YFSETQ.